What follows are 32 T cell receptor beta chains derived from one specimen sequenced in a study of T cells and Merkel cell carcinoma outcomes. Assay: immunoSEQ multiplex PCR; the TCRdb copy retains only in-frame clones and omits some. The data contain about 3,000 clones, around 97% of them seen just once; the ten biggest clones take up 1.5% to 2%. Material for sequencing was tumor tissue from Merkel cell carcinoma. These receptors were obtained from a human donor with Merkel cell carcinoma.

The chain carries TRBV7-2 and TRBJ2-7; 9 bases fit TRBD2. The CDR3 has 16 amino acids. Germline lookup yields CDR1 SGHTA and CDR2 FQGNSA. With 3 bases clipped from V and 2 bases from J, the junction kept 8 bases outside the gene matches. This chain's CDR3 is CASSFSSLAGTYEQYF. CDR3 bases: TGTGCCAGCAGCTTTTCCTCGCTAGCGGGAACCTACGAGCAGTACTTC.

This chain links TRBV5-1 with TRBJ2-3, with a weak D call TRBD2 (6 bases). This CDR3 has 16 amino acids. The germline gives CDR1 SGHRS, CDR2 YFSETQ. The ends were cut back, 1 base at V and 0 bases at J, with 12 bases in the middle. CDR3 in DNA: TGCGCCAGCAGCTTGTGGAGGGTGGCTAGCACAGATACGCAGTATTTT. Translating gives CASSLWRVASTDTQYF.

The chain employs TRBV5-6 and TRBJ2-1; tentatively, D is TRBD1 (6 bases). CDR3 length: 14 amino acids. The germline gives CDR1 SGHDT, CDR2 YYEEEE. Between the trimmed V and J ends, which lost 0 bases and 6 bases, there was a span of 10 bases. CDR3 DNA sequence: TGTGCCAGCAGCTTGGCAGGGGCGATCAATGAGCAGTTCTTC. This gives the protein CASSLAGAINEQFF.

The CDR3 nucleotides are TGTGCCAGCAGTGAAGGTCGAAACAGGGGGGACTATGGCTACACCTTC. It encodes CASSEGRNRGDYGYTF. The chain combines TRBV25-1 with TRBJ1-2; 8 bases map to TRBD1. This CDR3 spans 16 amino acids. V gave up 2 bases and J gave up 3 bases; unmatched junction bases: 8. CDR1 MGHDK and CDR2 SYGVNS come from the germline V gene.

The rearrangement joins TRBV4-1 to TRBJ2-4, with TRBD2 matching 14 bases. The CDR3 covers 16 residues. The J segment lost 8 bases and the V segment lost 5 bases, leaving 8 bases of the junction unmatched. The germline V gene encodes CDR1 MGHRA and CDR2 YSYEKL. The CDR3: CASSAGLAGARDIQYF. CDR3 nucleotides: TGCGCCAGCAGCGCGGGACTAGCGGGGGCTAGGGACATTCAGTACTTC.

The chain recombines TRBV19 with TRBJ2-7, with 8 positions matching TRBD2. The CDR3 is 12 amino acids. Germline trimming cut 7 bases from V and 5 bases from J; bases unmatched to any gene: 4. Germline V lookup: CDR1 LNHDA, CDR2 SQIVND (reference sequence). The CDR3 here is CASIGLANEQYF. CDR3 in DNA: TGTGCCAGTATCGGACTAGCCAACGAGCAGTACTTC.

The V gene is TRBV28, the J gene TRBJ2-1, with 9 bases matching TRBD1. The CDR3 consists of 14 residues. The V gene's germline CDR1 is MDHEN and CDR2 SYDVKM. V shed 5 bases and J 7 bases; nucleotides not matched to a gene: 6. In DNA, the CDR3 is TGTGCCAGCAGTCCGGGACAGGGCTGGAATGAGCAGTTCTTC. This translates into CASSPGQGWNEQFF.

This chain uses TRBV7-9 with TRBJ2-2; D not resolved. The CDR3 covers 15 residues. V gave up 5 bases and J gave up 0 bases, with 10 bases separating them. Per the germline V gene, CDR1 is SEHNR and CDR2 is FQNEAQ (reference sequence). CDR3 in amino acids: CASSVALTNTGELFF. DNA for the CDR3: TGTGCCAGCAGCGTGGCGTTGACGAACACCGGGGAGCTGTTTTTT. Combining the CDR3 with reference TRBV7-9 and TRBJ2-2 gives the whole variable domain DTGVSQNPRHKITKRGQNVTFRCDPISEHNRLYWYRQTLGQGPEFLTYFQNEAQLEKSRLLSDRFSAERPKGSFSTLEIQRTEQGDSAMYLCASSVALTNTGELFFGEGSRLTVL.

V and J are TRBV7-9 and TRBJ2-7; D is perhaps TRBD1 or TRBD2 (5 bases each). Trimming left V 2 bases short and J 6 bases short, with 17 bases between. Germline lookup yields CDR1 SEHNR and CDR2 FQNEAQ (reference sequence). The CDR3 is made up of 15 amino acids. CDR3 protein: CASSLTAGLGGEQYF. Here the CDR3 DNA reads TGTGCCAGCAGCTTAACCGCAGGGTTAGGAGGCGAGCAGTACTTC.

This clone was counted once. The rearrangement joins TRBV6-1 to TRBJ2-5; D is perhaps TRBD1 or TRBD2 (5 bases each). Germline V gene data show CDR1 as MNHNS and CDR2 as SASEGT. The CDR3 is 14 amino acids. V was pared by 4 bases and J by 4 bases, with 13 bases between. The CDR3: CASSVRGFGETQYF. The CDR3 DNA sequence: TGTGCCAGCAGTGTACGGGGCTTCGGAGAGACCCAGTACTTC.

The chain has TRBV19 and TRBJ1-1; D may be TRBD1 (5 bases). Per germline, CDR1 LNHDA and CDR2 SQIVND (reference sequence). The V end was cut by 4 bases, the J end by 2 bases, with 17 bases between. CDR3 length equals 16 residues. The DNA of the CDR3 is TGTGCCAGTAGTAAAAAAGGTCAGGGAATTAACACTGAAGCTTTCTTT. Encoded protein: CASSKKGQGINTEAFF.

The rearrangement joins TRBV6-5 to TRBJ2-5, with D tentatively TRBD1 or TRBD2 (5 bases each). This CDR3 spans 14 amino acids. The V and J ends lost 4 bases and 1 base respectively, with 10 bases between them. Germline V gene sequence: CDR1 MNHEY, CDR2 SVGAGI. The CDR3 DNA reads TGTGCCAGCAGTTTGGGACCGCGCCAAGAGACCCAGTACTTC. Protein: CASSLGPRQETQYF.

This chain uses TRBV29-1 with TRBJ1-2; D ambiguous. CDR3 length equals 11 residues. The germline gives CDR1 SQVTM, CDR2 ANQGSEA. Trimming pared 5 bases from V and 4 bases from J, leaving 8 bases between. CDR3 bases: TGCAGCGTTCTCGGGGTCTATGGCTACACCTTC. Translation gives CSVLGVYGYTF.

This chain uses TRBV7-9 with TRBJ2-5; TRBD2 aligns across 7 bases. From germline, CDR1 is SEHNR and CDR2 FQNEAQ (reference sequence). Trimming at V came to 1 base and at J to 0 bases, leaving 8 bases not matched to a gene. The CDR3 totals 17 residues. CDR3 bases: TGTGCCAGCAGCTTAGGCCCGATACTAGCGTACCAAGAGACCCAGTACTTC. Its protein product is CASSLGPILAYQETQYF.

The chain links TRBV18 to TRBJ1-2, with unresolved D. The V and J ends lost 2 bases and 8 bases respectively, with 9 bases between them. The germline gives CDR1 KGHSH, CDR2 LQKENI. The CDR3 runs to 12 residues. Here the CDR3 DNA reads TGTGCCAGCTCACCAACTGGTGAGGGCTACACCTTC. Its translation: CASSPTGEGYTF.

This chain's CDR3 is CASSPRQRSSTDTQYF. In DNA form, the CDR3 reads TGTGCCAGCAGCCCCCGGCAGCGGTCTAGCACAGATACGCAGTATTTT. The chain recombines TRBV9 with TRBJ2-3; the D gene is possibly TRBD2 (5 bases). The V and J ends lost 4 bases and 0 bases respectively, with 15 bases between them. There are 16 residues in the CDR3. Germline V gives CDR1 SGDLS, CDR2 YYNGEE.

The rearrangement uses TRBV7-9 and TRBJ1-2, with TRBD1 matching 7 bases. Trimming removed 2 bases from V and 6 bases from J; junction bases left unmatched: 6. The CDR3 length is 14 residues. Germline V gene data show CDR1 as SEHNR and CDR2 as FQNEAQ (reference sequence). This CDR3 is CASSLTGQGDGYTF. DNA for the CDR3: TGTGCCAGCAGCTTAACGGGCCAGGGGGATGGCTACACCTTC.

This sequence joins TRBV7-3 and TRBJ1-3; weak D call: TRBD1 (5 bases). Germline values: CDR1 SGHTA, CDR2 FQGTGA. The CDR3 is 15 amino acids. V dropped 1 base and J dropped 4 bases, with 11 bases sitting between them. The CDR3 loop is CASSLRRREGNTIYF. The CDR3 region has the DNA TGTGCCAGCAGCTTAAGGCGCAGGGAGGGAAACACCATATATTTT.

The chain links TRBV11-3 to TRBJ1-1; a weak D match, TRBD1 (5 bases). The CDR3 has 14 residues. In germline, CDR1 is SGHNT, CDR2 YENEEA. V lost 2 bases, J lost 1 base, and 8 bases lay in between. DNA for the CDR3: TGTGCCAGCAGCTTAATGGGGACGAACACTGAAGCTTTCTTT. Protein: CASSLMGTNTEAFF.

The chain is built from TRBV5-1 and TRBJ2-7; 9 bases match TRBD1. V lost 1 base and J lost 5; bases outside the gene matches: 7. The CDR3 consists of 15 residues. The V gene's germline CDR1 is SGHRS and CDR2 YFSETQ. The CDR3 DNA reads TGCGCCAGCAGCTTGACTGAACAGGGGGCCGACGAGCAGTACTTC. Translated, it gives CASSLTEQGADEQYF.

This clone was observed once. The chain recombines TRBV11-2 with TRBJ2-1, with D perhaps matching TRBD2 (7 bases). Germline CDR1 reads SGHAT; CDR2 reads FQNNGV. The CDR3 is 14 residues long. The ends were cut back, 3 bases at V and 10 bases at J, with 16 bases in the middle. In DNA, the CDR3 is TGTGCCAGCAGCTTGGGACTACAGGGTGGGGAGCAGTTCTTC. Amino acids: CASSLGLQGGEQFF.

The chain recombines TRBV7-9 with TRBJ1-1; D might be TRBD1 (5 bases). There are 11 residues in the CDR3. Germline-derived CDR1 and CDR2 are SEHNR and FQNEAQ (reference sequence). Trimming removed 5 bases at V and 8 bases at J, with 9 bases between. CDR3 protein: CASSLGQEAFF. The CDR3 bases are TGTGCCAGCAGCCTAGGACAAGAAGCTTTCTTT.

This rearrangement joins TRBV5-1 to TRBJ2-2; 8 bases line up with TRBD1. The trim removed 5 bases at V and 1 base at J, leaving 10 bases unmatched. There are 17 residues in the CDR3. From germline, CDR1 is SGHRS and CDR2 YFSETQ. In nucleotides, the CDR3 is TGCGCCAGCAGACAAGCCCTTACAGGGGGGAACACCGGGGAGCTGTTTTTT. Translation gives CASRQALTGGNTGELFF. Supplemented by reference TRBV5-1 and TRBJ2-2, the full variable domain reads KAGVTQTPRYLIKTRGQQVTLSCSPISGHRSVSWYQQTPGQGLQFLFEYFSETQRNKGNFPGRFSGRQFSNSRSEMNVSTLELGDSALYLCASRQALTGGNTGELFFGEGSRLTVL.

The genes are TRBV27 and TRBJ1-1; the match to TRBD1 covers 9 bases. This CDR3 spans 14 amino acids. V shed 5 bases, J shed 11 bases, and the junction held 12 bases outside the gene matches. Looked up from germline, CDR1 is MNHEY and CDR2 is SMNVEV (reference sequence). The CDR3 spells CASSIDRDRDRAFF. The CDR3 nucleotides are TGTGCCAGCAGTATAGACCGGGACAGGGATCGGGCTTTCTTT.

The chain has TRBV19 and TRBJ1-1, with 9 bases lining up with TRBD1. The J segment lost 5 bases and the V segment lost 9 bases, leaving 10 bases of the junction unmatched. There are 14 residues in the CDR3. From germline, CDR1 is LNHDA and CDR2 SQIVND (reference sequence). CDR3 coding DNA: TGTGCCAGCATTAACCCGGGACAGGGTACTGAAGCTTTCTTT. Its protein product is CASINPGQGTEAFF.

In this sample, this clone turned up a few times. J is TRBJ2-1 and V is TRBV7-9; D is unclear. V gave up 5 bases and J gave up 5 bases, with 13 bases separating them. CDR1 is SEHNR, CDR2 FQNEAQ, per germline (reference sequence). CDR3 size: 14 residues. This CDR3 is CASSPYLENNEQFF. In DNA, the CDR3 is TGTGCCAGCAGCCCGTATTTGGAGAACAATGAGCAGTTCTTC.

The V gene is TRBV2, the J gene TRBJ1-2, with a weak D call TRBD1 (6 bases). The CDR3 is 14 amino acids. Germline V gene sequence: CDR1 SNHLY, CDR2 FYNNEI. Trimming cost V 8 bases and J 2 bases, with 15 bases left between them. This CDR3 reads CASVSDRRNYGYTF. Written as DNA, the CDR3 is TGTGCCAGCGTTTCCGACAGGCGGAACTATGGCTACACCTTC.

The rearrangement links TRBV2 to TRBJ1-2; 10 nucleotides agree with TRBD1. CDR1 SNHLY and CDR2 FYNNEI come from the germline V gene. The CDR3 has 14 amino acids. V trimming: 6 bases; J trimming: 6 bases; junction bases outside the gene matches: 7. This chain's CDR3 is CASRETGGVNGYTF. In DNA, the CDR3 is TGTGCCAGCAGAGAGACAGGGGGCGTCAATGGCTACACCTTC.

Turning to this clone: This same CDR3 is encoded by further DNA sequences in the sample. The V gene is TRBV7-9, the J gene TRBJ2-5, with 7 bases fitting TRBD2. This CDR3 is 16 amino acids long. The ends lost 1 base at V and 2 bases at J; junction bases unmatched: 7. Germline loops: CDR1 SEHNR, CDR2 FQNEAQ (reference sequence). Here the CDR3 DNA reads TGTGCCAGCAGCTTAGGAGTGGGGGGGGGACAAGAGACCCAGTACTTC. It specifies CASSLGVGGGQETQYF.

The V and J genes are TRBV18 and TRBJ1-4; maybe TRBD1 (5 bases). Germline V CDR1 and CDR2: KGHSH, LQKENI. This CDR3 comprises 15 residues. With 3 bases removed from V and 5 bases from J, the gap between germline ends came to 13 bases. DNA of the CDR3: TGTGCCAGCTCACCCCCCACGGGACGGAATGAAAAACTGTTTTTT. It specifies CASSPPTGRNEKLFF. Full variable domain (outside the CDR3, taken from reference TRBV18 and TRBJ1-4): NAGVMQNPRHLVRRRGQEARLRCSPMKGHSHVYWYRQLPEEGLKFMVYLQKENIIDESGMPKERFSAEFPKEGPSILRIQQVVRGDSAAYFCASSPPTGRNEKLFFGSGTQLSVL.

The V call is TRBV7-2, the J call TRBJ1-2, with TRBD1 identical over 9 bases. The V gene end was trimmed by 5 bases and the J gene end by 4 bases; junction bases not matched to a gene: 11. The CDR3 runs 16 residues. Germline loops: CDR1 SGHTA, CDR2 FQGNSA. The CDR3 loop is CASSQVGTQGAYGYTF. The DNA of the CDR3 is TGTGCCAGCAGCCAGGTCGGGACACAGGGGGCCTATGGCTACACCTTC.

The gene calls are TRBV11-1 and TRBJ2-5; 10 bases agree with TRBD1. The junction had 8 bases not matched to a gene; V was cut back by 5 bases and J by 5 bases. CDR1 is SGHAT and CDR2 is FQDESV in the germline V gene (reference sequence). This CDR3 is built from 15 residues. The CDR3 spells CASSPRGQGMETQYF. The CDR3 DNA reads TGTGCCAGCAGCCCACGGGGACAGGGGATGGAGACCCAGTACTTC.